The 22 T cell receptor beta chains presented below share a single source sample, sequenced in a study of Graves' ophthalmopathy and Graves' hyperthyroidism listed by TCRdb under 2018. Sequencing took place on an Illumina HiSeq 2000. For repertoire sequencing, TCR beta CDR3 regions were amplified from RNA transcripts. A first-round RT-PCR used HTBI primers with the Qiagen OneStep RT-PCR kit, followed by a second-round multiplex PCR, size selection and purification. The public reads were quality trimmed at Q25 with fastp and then assembled into clones with MiXCR by TCRdb, keeping productive beta chains. Rows matching on CDR3 protein sequence are summarized as one entry with the most common DNA and genes. Within this sample are over 500,000 distinct CDR3 sequences, with around a fifth of them counted one time only. Approximately 6.5% of the sample goes to the ten largest clones. The sample taken for sequencing was peripheral blood. These receptors were taken from a woman in her late teens or twenties with stable Graves' hyperthyroidism. Some clones in this sample may be carry-over from other donors' samples. Donor details come from another sample of the same person, matched by shared clones.

This clonotype was counted ten times or more. The rearrangement joins TRBV19 to TRBJ1-6; 8 nucleotides match TRBD1. CDR1 is LNHDA and CDR2 is SQIVND in the germline V gene (reference sequence). This CDR3 has 15 residues. Losses at the gene ends were 3 bases for V and 13 bases for J; bases not matched to a gene: 11. CDR3 residues: CASSIGGQVGSPLHF. CDR3 DNA sequence: TGTGCCAGTAGTATCGGGGGACAGGTGGGATCTCCCCTCCACTTT.

In this sample, this clonotype turned up once. J is TRBJ1-5 and V is TRBV6-5; the D is unclear. CDR1 and CDR2 from the germline V gene are MNHEY and SVGAGI. The CDR3 is made up of 14 amino acids. The V and J ends lost 2 bases and 5 bases respectively, with 10 bases between them. The CDR3 DNA reads TGTGCCAGCAGTTACAGGGAATCGGATCAGCCCCAGCATTTT. This sequence encodes CASSYRESDQPQHF.

This clonotype was seen at least ten times. The V call is TRBV28, the J call TRBJ1-2; TRBD1 matches at 11 bases. Losses at the gene ends were 7 bases for V and 4 bases for J; bases not matched to a gene: 5. CDR1 MDHEN and CDR2 SYDVKM come from the germline V gene. There are 14 residues in the CDR3. CDR3 amino acids: CASTLGQGVYGYTF. In DNA form, the CDR3 reads TGTGCCAGCACCTTGGGACAGGGGGTCTATGGCTACACCTTC.

This clonotype has at least ten counts. V is TRBV19 and J is TRBJ1-1, with 12 bases that match TRBD1. With 7 bases clipped from V and 1 base from J, the junction kept 10 bases outside the gene matches. This CDR3 has 17 amino acids. Germline-derived CDR1 and CDR2 are LNHDA and SQIVND (reference sequence). The CDR3 spells CASNRGTGGLRNTEAFF. The CDR3 coding sequence is TGTGCCAGTAATCGGGGGACAGGGGGCCTAAGGAACACTGAAGCTTTCTTT.

This clonotype was detected many times. This chain uses TRBV6-1 with TRBJ2-2; 7 bases fit TRBD1. Trimming at V came to 6 bases and at J to 4 bases, leaving 11 bases not matched to a gene. From germline, CDR1 is MNHNS and CDR2 SASEGT. The CDR3 is 16 residues long. CDR3 amino acids: CASSRGQFVPTGELFF. The CDR3 DNA follows: TGTGCCAGCAGCCGGGGACAGTTTGTCCCCACCGGGGAGCTGTTTTTT.

Ten or more counts support this clonotype. The chain carries TRBV29-1 and TRBJ1-2; 9 nucleotides align to TRBD1. Germline V gives CDR1 SQVTM, CDR2 ANQGSEA. CDR3 size: 12 residues. The V segment lost 8 bases and the J segment 4 bases; nucleotides outside the gene matches: 5. CDR3 protein: CSIRQGGYGYTF. The CDR3 coding sequence is TGCAGCATCAGACAGGGGGGCTATGGCTACACCTTC. The entire variable domain, with the rest obtained from reference TRBV29-1 and TRBJ1-2, is as follows: SAVISQKPSRDICQRGTSLTIQCQVDSQVTMMFWYRQQPGQSLTLIATANQGSEATYESGFVIDKFPISRPNLTFSTLTVSNMSPEDSSIYLCSIRQGGYGYTFGSGTRLTVV.

The V and J genes are TRBV3-1 and TRBJ2-4; 9 bases are shared with TRBD1. J was trimmed by 16 bases and V by 4 bases; bases with no gene match: 14. CDR1 LGHDT and CDR2 YNNKEL come from the germline V gene (reference sequence). The CDR3 spans 14 residues. The CDR3 sequence is CASSLQLLRDRVYF. The CDR3 DNA reads as TGTGCCAGCAGCCTCCAATTGCTCCGGGACAGGGTTTACTTC.

The sample holds a few counts of this clonotype. The chain links TRBV19 to TRBJ1-2, with D hard to call. CDR3 length equals 12 residues. Germline loops: CDR1 LNHDA, CDR2 SQIVND (reference sequence). V lost 5 bases to trimming and J lost 6 bases, with 10 bases between them. The CDR3 region has the DNA TGTGCCAGTAGTTATAGAAGGGATGGCTACACCTTC. This translates into CASSYRRDGYTF. Filled out from reference TRBV19 and TRBJ1-2, the complete variable domain reads DGGITQSPKYLFRKEGQNVTLSCEQNLNHDAMYWYRQDPGQGLRLIYYSQIVNDFQKGDIAEGYSVSREKKESFPLTVTSAQKNPTAFYLCASSYRRDGYTFGSGTRLTVV.

This clonotype was recorded at least ten times. The chain links TRBV6-5 to TRBJ2-7; the D is unclear. CDR1 and CDR2 (germline): MNHEY, SVGAGI. This CDR3 contains 14 residues. V lost 6 bases to trimming and J lost 4 bases, with 16 bases between them. The CDR3 bases are TGTGCCAGCAGCTTACGTCCCCACGCATACGAGCAGTACTTC. Translated, it gives CASSLRPHAYEQYF.

The CDR3 region is CASSDINEQYF. In DNA, the CDR3 is TGCGCCAGCAGTGATATAAACGAGCAGTACTTC. This sequence joins TRBV10-2 and TRBJ2-7; D is undetermined. Germline assignment: CDR1 WSHSY and CDR2 SAAADI. The CDR3 covers 11 residues. Deletions cut 3 bases from V and 5 bases from J, with 5 bases between.

The chain employs TRBV10-3 and TRBJ1-1; D unclear. The germline V gene encodes CDR1 ENHRY and CDR2 SYGVKD. CDR3 length: 13 amino acids. V was trimmed by 2 bases and J by 0 bases, leaving 4 bases between them. CDR3 region: CAISEVVNTEAFF. The CDR3 DNA reads TGTGCCATCAGTGAGGTCGTGAACACTGAAGCTTTCTTT.

There are a few counts of this clonotype. This chain's CDR3 is CASSLAIGGARTGELFF. CDR3 nucleotides: TGCGCCAGCAGCTTGGCTATCGGGGGGGCCCGGACCGGGGAGCTGTTTTTT. The chain carries TRBV5-1 and TRBJ2-2; 8 nucleotides line up with TRBD2. The junction had 9 bases not matched to a gene; V was cut back by 0 bases and J by 5 bases. Germline CDR1 and CDR2: SGHRS and YFSETQ. This CDR3 has 17 amino acids.

There are many counts of this clonotype. The chain employs TRBV19 and TRBJ1-5, with a weak D call TRBD1 (5 bases). The CDR3 runs 15 residues. Trimming removed 6 bases at V and 1 base at J, with 13 bases between. Germline V gene lookup returns CDR1 LNHDA and CDR2 SQIVND (reference sequence). Here the CDR3 DNA reads TGTGCCAGTAGCCCTCTCTGGGACAGCAATCAGCCCCAGCATTTT. It translates to CASSPLWDSNQPQHF.

The count of this clonotype is one. Sequence at one end of the junction differs from germline and may be a read error. The chain uses TRBV6-1 and TRBJ2-2; 9 bases agree with TRBD1. The CDR3 spans 16 residues. In germline, CDR1 is MNHNS, CDR2 SASEGT. As DNA, the CDR3 is TGTGCCAGCAGTGAAATAGGGACAGGGAACACCGGGGAGCTGTTGTTT. This encodes CASSEIGTGNTGELLF.

With regard to this clonotype: One junction end does not reproduce the germline sequence, and a read error may be involved. This chain connects TRBV6-2 or TRBV6-3 to TRBJ1-1; D gene ambiguous. Per germline, CDR1 MNHEY and CDR2 SVGEGT. There are 14 residues in the CDR3. Here the CDR3 DNA reads TGTGCCAGCAGCCGGGCGAGCGGAAACACTGAAGCTTGCTTT. Residues: CASSRASGNTEACF.

This clonotype came up many times. This chain joins TRBV19 and TRBJ1-5; 9 bases agree with TRBD1. Germline CDR1 reads LNHDA; CDR2 reads SQIVND (reference sequence). J was trimmed by 1 base and V by 2 bases; bases with no gene match: 12. This CDR3 is built from 19 residues. The CDR3 DNA reads TGTGCCAGTAGTATATTTGGACAGGGGACGTTGGGCAGCAATCAGCCCCAGCATTTT. Amino acids: CASSIFGQGTLGSNQPQHF.

This clonotype was detected ten times or more. The chain recombines TRBV6-1 with TRBJ1-1, with D unclear. CDR3 size: 13 residues. CDR1 and CDR2 from the germline V gene are MNHNS and SASEGT. Trimming took off 1 base at V and 3 bases at J, with 6 bases between the two ends. The CDR3 spells CASSEDQDTEAFF. The CDR3 coding sequence is TGTGCCAGCAGTGAAGACCAGGACACTGAAGCTTTCTTT.

The chain is built from TRBV30 and TRBJ2-7; D not resolved. V lost 1 base and J lost 1, with 5 bases in between. CDR3 size: 12 residues. Germline loops: CDR1 GTSNPN, CDR2 SVGIG (reference sequence). CDR3 sequence: CAWSDSSYEQYF. The CDR3 bases are TGTGCCTGGAGTGACAGTTCCTACGAGCAGTACTTC.

In this sample, this clonotype turned up many times. This chain joins TRBV27 and TRBJ2-7; tentatively, D is TRBD1 or TRBD2 (5 bases each). In germline, CDR1 is MNHEY, CDR2 SMNVEV (reference sequence). CDR3 length equals 17 residues. V lost 1 base and J 8 bases, leaving 24 bases between the germline ends. CDR3 residues: CASSLYGRETSPTKQYF. The CDR3 region has the DNA TGTGCCAGCAGTTTATATGGCAGGGAGACGTCTCCAACAAAGCAGTACTTC.

This clonotype was recorded at least ten times. The V and J genes are TRBV12-3 or TRBV12-4 and TRBJ1-1; the D gene is possibly TRBD1 (5 bases). V lost 4 bases and J lost 0, with 9 bases in between. This CDR3 is 14 amino acids long. In DNA, the CDR3 is TGTGCCAGCAGTTGGGACGGAATGAACACTGAAGCTTTCTTT. It yields the protein CASSWDGMNTEAFF.

The V gene is TRBV12-5, the J gene TRBJ2-7; D might be TRBD2 (6 bases). V was pared by 5 bases and J by 6 bases, with 14 bases between. Per germline, CDR1 LGHNT and CDR2 FRNRAP. The CDR3 is 13 amino acids. CDR3 sequence: CASGSPTSGEQYF. CDR3 nucleotide sequence: TGTGCTAGTGGTAGCCCGACTAGTGGCGAGCAGTACTTC. Supplemented by reference TRBV12-5 and TRBJ2-7, the full variable domain reads DARVTQTPRHKVTEMGQEVTMRCQPILGHNTVFWYRQTMMQGLELLAYFRNRAPLDDSGMPKDRFSAEMPDATLATLKIQPSEPRDSAVYFCASGSPTSGEQYFGPGTRLTVT.

This clonotype came up many times. This chain joins TRBV15 and TRBJ1-6; D not certain. Germline V gene sequence: CDR1 LNHNV, CDR2 YYDKDF (reference sequence). The V end lost 3 bases, the J end lost 14 bases, and 14 bases lay between the germline ends. The CDR3 runs to 13 residues. CDR3 protein: CATSSGKSLALHF. The CDR3, as DNA: TGTGCCACCAGCAGTGGTAAGAGTTTGGCCCTCCACTTT.